The 16 T cell receptor beta chains listed next were all sequenced from one sample in a study of blood T cell repertoires in COVID-19. Assay used: immunoSEQ multiplex PCR; TCRdb lists only in-frame clones, some missing. The sample holds 200,000 to 250,000 clones, roughly 87% seen once. The sample taken for sequencing was PBMCs or T cells enriched from blood (not recorded which). All receptors come from a man aged 25 to 40 who had recovered from COVID-19.

This chain joins TRBV5-1 and TRBJ1-5, with 9 nucleotides matching TRBD1. Germline trimming cut 4 bases from V and 9 bases from J; bases unmatched to any gene: 5. The CDR3 sequence is 13 residues long. CDR1 is SGHRS and CDR2 is YFSETQ in the germline V gene. Written as DNA, the CDR3 is TGCGCCAGCAGCCGACAGGGGGATGGGCCCCAGCATTTT. Translating gives CASSRQGDGPQHF.

Here the CDR3 DNA reads TGTGCCAGCAGTGAACAATCCGGGGGGTGGGTATCAGATACGCAGTATTTT. It encodes CASSEQSGGWVSDTQYF. This chain links TRBV6-1 with TRBJ2-3; 7 nucleotides align to TRBD2. Looked up from germline, CDR1 is MNHNS and CDR2 is SASEGT. J lost 4 bases, V lost 2 bases, and 12 bases had no gene match. This CDR3 contains 17 residues.

The chain has TRBV7-3 and TRBJ2-5; weak D call: TRBD2 (6 bases). In germline, CDR1 is SGHTA, CDR2 FQGTGA. Trimming took 5 bases from V and 5 from J, leaving 12 bases between them. The CDR3 contains 13 residues. CDR3 nucleotide sequence: TGTGCCAGCAGCCAGTTGGAGGGGGAGACCCAGTACTTC. This translates into CASSQLEGETQYF.

The chain recombines TRBV19 with TRBJ2-7; D ambiguous. This CDR3 is built from 13 residues. The V gene lost 5 bases and the J gene lost 4 bases, with 12 bases spanning the gap. Germline V lookup: CDR1 LNHDA, CDR2 SQIVND (reference sequence). The CDR3 DNA reads TGTGCCAGTAGTCGACTCTTCGGATACGAGCAGTACTTC. It specifies CASSRLFGYEQYF.

The chain couples TRBV18 to TRBJ2-2, with a weak D call TRBD2 (6 bases). V lost 2 bases and J 7 bases, leaving 17 bases between the germline ends. The CDR3 covers 16 residues. CDR1 and CDR2 (germline): KGHSH, LQKENI. The CDR3 nucleotides read TGTGCCAGCTCACCATTCCGGACGGGAGAGCTCGGGGAGCTGTTTTTT. Its protein is CASSPFRTGELGELFF.

This clone was detected once. V is TRBV5-4 and J is TRBJ2-3, with D possibly TRBD2 on 6 matching bases. Germline V gene lookup returns CDR1 SGHNT and CDR2 YYREEE (reference sequence). V was trimmed by 4 bases and J by 4 bases, leaving 13 bases between them. The length of the CDR3 is 14 residues. CDR3 loop: CASSDGTRADTQYF. The CDR3 nucleotides read TGTGCCAGCAGCGACGGGACTCGGGCAGATACGCAGTATTTT.

This chain uses TRBV6-1 with TRBJ2-3; 10 bases fit TRBD2. With 3 bases clipped from V and 6 bases from J, the junction kept 6 bases outside the gene matches. The CDR3 spans 15 residues. The germline V gene encodes CDR1 MNHNS and CDR2 SASEGT. The CDR3 reads CASSDKVAGGDTQYF. DNA for the CDR3: TGTGCCAGCAGTGATAAGGTAGCGGGGGGTGATACGCAGTATTTT.

The J gene is TRBJ1-5, the V gene TRBV28, with 10 bases fitting TRBD1. CDR3 length equals 20 residues. V shed 8 bases, J shed 0 bases, and the junction held 19 bases outside the gene matches. Germline values: CDR1 MDHEN, CDR2 SYDVKM. The CDR3 is CASPAGTGDRSDLSNQPQHF. Written as DNA, the CDR3 is TGTGCCAGCCCCGCCGGGACAGGGGACCGATCCGACCTTAGCAATCAGCCCCAGCATTTT.

The rearrangement uses TRBV3-1 (or the pseudogene TRBV3-2) and TRBJ2-6, with TRBD2 matching over 9 bases. The CDR3 totals 20 residues. Germline V CDR1 and CDR2: LGHDT, YNNKEL (reference sequence). The junction had 11 bases not matched to a gene; V was cut back by 0 bases and J by 2 bases. CDR3 in DNA: TGTGCCAGCAGCCAAGAGTCTATAGCGGGAGTAATCCCTGGGGCCAACGTCCTGACTTTC. Translation gives CASSQESIAGVIPGANVLTF.

The V and J genes are TRBV28 and TRBJ1-2; the D is unclear. The V gene's germline CDR1 is MDHEN and CDR2 SYDVKM. The CDR3 length is 15 residues. Trimming cost V 0 bases and J 0 bases, with 8 bases left between them. CDR3 amino acids: CASSLWGRANYGYTF. The CDR3 DNA sequence: TGTGCCAGCAGTTTATGGGGCAGAGCTAACTATGGCTACACCTTC.

This chain connects TRBV11-1 to TRBJ2-1; 10 bases match TRBD1. Looked up from germline, CDR1 is SGHAT and CDR2 is FQDESV (reference sequence). This CDR3 region has 16 residues. V shed 0 bases, J shed 4 bases, and the junction held 3 bases outside the gene matches. CDR3 nucleotides: TGTGCCAGCAGCTTAGCCGGGACAGGGGCTTACAATGAGCAGTTCTTC. It specifies CASSLAGTGAYNEQFF.

The chain carries TRBV9 and TRBJ1-5; 7 bases are a match to TRBD1. The CDR3 sequence is 14 residues long. With V trimmed by 3 bases and J by 9 bases, 9 bases remained unmatched. Germline values: CDR1 SGDLS, CDR2 YYNGEE. The CDR3 DNA is TGTGCCAGCAGCGCTATGGACCAGGGGGGGCCCCAGCATTTT. Encoded protein: CASSAMDQGGPQHF.

This clone was observed a single time. The chain has TRBV5-4 and TRBJ2-7, with D possibly TRBD2 on 6 matching bases. From germline, CDR1 is SGHNT and CDR2 YYREEE (reference sequence). V shed 3 bases and J shed 9 bases, with 13 bases lying between them. The CDR3 is 12 residues long. Here the CDR3 reads CASSSNSGPQYF. CDR3 sequence (DNA): TGTGCCAGCAGCTCAAATAGCGGTCCGCAGTACTTC.

The J gene is TRBJ2-1, the V gene TRBV7-2; no clear D. Germline V gene data show CDR1 as SGHTA and CDR2 as FQGNSA. Deletions cut 5 bases from V and 8 bases from J, with 22 bases between. This CDR3 has 16 residues. CDR3: CASSPTFFDSFHEQFF. The CDR3 bases are TGTGCCAGCAGCCCAACATTTTTTGACTCCTTCCATGAGCAGTTCTTC.

The V and J genes are TRBV27 and TRBJ2-7, with 7 bases lining up with TRBD1. With 8 bases clipped from V and 5 bases from J, the junction kept 12 bases outside the gene matches. CDR1 and CDR2 (germline): MNHEY, SMNVEV (reference sequence). CDR3 length equals 14 residues. CDR3 sequence (DNA): TGTGCCAGCCGGAAAAGCTACGGGACAGACGAGCAGTACTTC. Its translation: CASRKSYGTDEQYF.

This chain connects TRBV10-3 to TRBJ2-7, with 7 bases lining up with TRBD1. The trim removed 3 bases at V and 6 bases at J, leaving 5 bases unmatched. The CDR3 is made up of 13 amino acids. Germline CDR1 is ENHRY and CDR2 is SYGVKD. CDR3 bases: TGTGCCATCAGTGATGAGACAGGGAGCGAGCAGTACTTC. Protein product: CAISDETGSEQYF.